Sequencing of this T cell receptor (beta chain) was carried out in a study of blood T cell repertoires in COVID-19 (dated by TCRdb to the early 2020s). For context, the study as a whole: Samples covering the acute and convalescent phases of COVID-19 were provided by collaborators in the United States, Italy and Spain. The prospective study material was composed of cDNA or gDNA derived from T cells, B-cell-depleted T cells, or PBMCs. The repertoires were released in a freely available public database intended as a resource for research on the immune response to SARS-CoV-2. Sample metadata almost always included a de-identified subject ID, COVID-19 status, age in years and sex. Where available, HLA class I and class II types were taken from metadata supplied by the sample provider and were not determined by assay-based typing. The dataset comprised deeply sampled blood TCRbeta repertoires from subjects exposed to, actively infected with, or recovered from COVID-19. The samples were drawn from the first 160 participants of the ongoing ImmuneRACE study and from over a thousand subjects provided by 6 global collaborators.

Whole blood was collected in K2EDTA tubes by collaborating institutions according to the institutions' own protocols. Collaborator samples were shipped for TCRbeta analysis as frozen whole blood, isolated PBMCs, or DNA extracted from either sample type. The CDR3 holds 15 amino acids from the cysteine to the phenylalanine. The read is trimmed to its CDR3 DNA, 45 bases read in frame from base 1. For this chain, trimming is 2 bases at the V end and 6 bases at the J end, and the number of junction bases without a gene match is 4. Per the germline V gene, SGHDN is the CDR1 and FVKESK is the CDR2. Overall study outcomes, separate from this receptor: How much clinical and demographic metadata was included differed by source and by participant, and the metadata was provided uncurated.

TCRbeta CDR3 regions were amplified from genomic DNA by means of the immunoSEQ Assay, a bias-controlled multiplex PCR. The authors processed their data as follows. The number of nucleated cells in each sample was estimated from the amplification of reference gene primers within the assay. To quantify the absolute abundance of each unique TCRbeta CDR3 rearrangement, sequence reads were collapsed and filtered. For each sample, productive Simpson clonality was calculated as the square root of Simpson's diversity index over productive rearrangements. Not all clones reach the TCRdb copy of this immuneACCESS table, which keeps in-frame sequences only. Checked studies attribute under half of the gap to unresolved V genes and leave the rest unexplained. V and J calls and clone size follow that table, whereas D and trimming were derived from the DNA. This sample comprises about 80,000 clones, approximately 89% of them detected only once. The ten largest clones take up approximately 6.8% of the sample.

With respect to this clone: This clone's antigen is unknown. No much larger clone is present one base from it, and per-base qualities are unavailable.

Rearrangement joined TRBV14 to TRBJ1-6, with TRBD1 matching 7 junction bases. Sequenced input: peripheral blood. The origin of this receptor is a woman older than 75 with acute or convalescent COVID-19. CDR3 region: CASSQQQGSNSPLHF. The DNA sequence is given as TGTGCCAGCAGCCAACAACAGGGGTCTAATTCACCCCTCCACTTT.